The 13 T cell receptor beta chains below were found in one sample sequenced in a study of cytotoxic CD8 clonotypes in ibrutinib-treated CLL. Clones were read by immunoSEQ multiplex PCR, and TCRdb kept only the in-frame ones, dropping some. The sample shows about 45,000 clones, less than 70% of them seen only once. The specimen was PBMCs, collected after 12 months of ibrutinib treatment. Receptors were obtained from a human donor with chronic lymphocytic leukemia.

This chain connects TRBV4-1 to TRBJ2-7; D gene uncertain. Germline CDR1 and CDR2: MGHRA and YSYEKL. The germline V and J ends were trimmed by 6 bases and 2 bases, with 17 bases remaining between them. The CDR3 totals 15 residues. The CDR3 sequence is CASSPSLGWAYEQYF. CDR3 DNA sequence: TGCGCCAGCAGTCCATCGCTAGGATGGGCCTACGAGCAGTACTTC.

This chain uses TRBV28 with TRBJ1-6; D call uncertain. Germline V gene data show CDR1 as MDHEN and CDR2 as SYDVKM. Trimming cost V 10 bases and J 7 bases, with 11 bases left between them. The CDR3 has 12 residues. In nucleotides, the CDR3 is TGTGCCACACAGAGTGGGAATTCACCCCTCCACTTT. This translates into CATQSGNSPLHF.

This clone was picked up a small number of times. The rearrangement joins TRBV2 to TRBJ1-5, with TRBD1 matching 8 bases. V lost 6 bases to trimming and J lost 0 bases; unmatched junction nucleotides: 7. Looked up from germline, CDR1 is SNHLY and CDR2 is FYNNEI. The CDR3 is 16 residues long. Here the CDR3 DNA reads TGTGCCAGCAGGGCAGGGGGCGGGAATAGCAATCAGCCCCAGCATTTT. It specifies CASRAGGGNSNQPQHF.

The CDR3 loop is CAWSVGVGYGYTF. The CDR3 DNA sequence: TGTGCCTGGAGTGTAGGTGTGGGCTATGGCTACACCTTC. V usage is TRBV30 and J usage is TRBJ1-2; D unclear. V dropped 0 bases and J dropped 4 bases, with 9 bases sitting between them. The CDR3 has 13 residues. CDR1 is GTSNPN, CDR2 SVGIG, per germline (reference sequence).

This clone has a handful of counts. The V and J genes are TRBV10-3 and TRBJ2-7; the match to TRBD1 covers 12 bases. The V and J ends lost 7 bases and 5 bases, in that order; junction bases with no gene match: 6. Germline assignment: CDR1 ENHRY and CDR2 SYGVKD. This CDR3 is built from 14 residues. The CDR3 loop reads CAIMGQGAHHEQYF. In DNA, the CDR3 is TGTGCCATCATGGGACAGGGGGCGCACCACGAGCAGTACTTC.

This clone was detected only a few times. The chain couples TRBV5-4 to TRBJ1-2; 11 nucleotides match TRBD1. In germline, CDR1 is SGHNT, CDR2 YYREEE (reference sequence). V shed 4 bases and J 8 bases; nucleotides not matched to a gene: 10. This CDR3 has 15 residues. The CDR3 here is CASSPLDRGRGGYTF. The CDR3 DNA follows: TGTGCCAGCAGCCCCTTGGACAGGGGGCGAGGGGGCTACACCTTC.

The chain couples TRBV19 to TRBJ2-6, with 7 bases fitting TRBD1. J lost 0 bases, V lost 3 bases, and 5 bases had no gene match. This CDR3 has 17 amino acids. Per germline, CDR1 LNHDA and CDR2 SQIVND (reference sequence). This chain's CDR3 is CASSMPRDSSGANVLTF. For the CDR3, the DNA is TGTGCCAGTAGTATGCCCCGGGACAGCTCTGGGGCCAACGTCCTGACTTTC.

This clone was observed a few times. CDR3 nucleotides: TGTGCCATCAGTGAGGGACAGGGCCGCTCTGGGGCCAACGTCCTGACTTTC. It codes for CAISEGQGRSGANVLTF. The chain carries TRBV10-3 and TRBJ2-6, with 8 bases aligning to TRBD1. The CDR3 has 17 residues. CDR1 is ENHRY and CDR2 is SYGVKD in the germline V gene. Unmatched junction bases numbered 3, after V lost 2 bases and J lost 0 bases.

The chain links TRBV18 to TRBJ1-3; D may be TRBD1 (5 bases). The CDR3 extends over 13 amino acids. The V end was cut by 4 bases, the J end by 2 bases, with 6 bases between. Germline CDR1 is KGHSH and CDR2 is LQKENI. This CDR3 is CASSLGAGNTIYF. CDR3 DNA sequence: TGTGCCAGCTCACTGGGGGCTGGAAACACCATATATTTT.

The V and J genes are TRBV5-1 and TRBJ2-5, with 12 nucleotides matching TRBD2. CDR3 size: 15 residues. Germline CDR1 is SGHRS and CDR2 is YFSETQ. V gave up 1 base and J gave up 4 bases; unmatched junction bases: 2. CDR3 sequence reads: CASSLRLAGAETQYF. In nucleotides, the CDR3 is TGCGCCAGCAGCTTGAGACTAGCGGGGGCAGAGACCCAGTACTTC.

J is TRBJ2-7 and V is TRBV19; possible D gene TRBD2, 5 bases. The length of the CDR3 is 14 residues. The germline V and J ends were trimmed by 4 bases and 2 bases, with 12 bases remaining between them. Germline V lookup: CDR1 LNHDA, CDR2 SQIVND (reference sequence). The CDR3: CASSTAVLTYEQYF. The DNA of the CDR3 is TGTGCCAGTAGTACAGCGGTCCTCACCTACGAGCAGTACTTC.

This clone showed up just a few times. CDR3: CASSLLRQGRDTEAFF. Written as DNA, the CDR3 is TGTGCCAGTAGTCTCCTTCGACAGGGCAGGGACACTGAAGCTTTCTTT. This sequence joins TRBV19 and TRBJ1-1, with 7 nucleotides matching TRBD1. J lost 3 bases, V lost 5 bases, and 12 bases had no gene match. Germline CDR1 LNHDA, CDR2 SQIVND (reference sequence). The CDR3 consists of 16 residues.

This clone was counted only a few times. The rearrangement joins TRBV2 to TRBJ1-1; TRBD1 aligns across 7 bases. Germline assignment: CDR1 SNHLY and CDR2 FYNNEI. CDR3 length equals 13 residues. V gave up 6 bases and J gave up 5 bases; unmatched junction bases: 6. The chain's CDR3 is CASSRQGRTEAFF. The CDR3, as DNA: TGTGCCAGCAGCAGACAGGGCCGGACTGAAGCTTTCTTT. Full variable domain (rest looked up from reference TRBV2 and TRBJ1-1): EPEVTQTPSHQVTQMGQEVILRCVPISNHLYFYWYRQILGQKVEFLVSFYNNEISEKSEIFDDQFSVERPDGSNFTLKIRSTKLEDSAMYFCASSRQGRTEAFFGQGTRLTVV.